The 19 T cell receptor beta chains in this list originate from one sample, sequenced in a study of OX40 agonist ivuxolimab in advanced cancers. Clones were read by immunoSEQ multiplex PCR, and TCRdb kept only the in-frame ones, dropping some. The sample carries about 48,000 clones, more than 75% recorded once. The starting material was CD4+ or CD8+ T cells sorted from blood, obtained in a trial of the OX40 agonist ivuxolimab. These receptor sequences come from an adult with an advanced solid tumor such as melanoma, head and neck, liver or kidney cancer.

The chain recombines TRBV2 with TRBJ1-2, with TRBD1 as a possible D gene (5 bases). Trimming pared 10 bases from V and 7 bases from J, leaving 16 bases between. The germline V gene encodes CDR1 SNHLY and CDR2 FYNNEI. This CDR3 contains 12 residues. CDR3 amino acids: CAKQGQGGGYTF. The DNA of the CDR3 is TGTGCCAAACAAGGGCAGGGAGGTGGCTACACCTTC.

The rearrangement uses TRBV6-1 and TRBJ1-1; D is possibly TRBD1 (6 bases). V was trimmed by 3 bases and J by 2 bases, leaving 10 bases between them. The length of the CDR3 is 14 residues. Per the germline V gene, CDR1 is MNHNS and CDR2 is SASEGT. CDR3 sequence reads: CASSEDSRNTEAFF. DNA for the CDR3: TGTGCCAGCAGTGAGGACAGTAGAAACACTGAAGCTTTCTTT.

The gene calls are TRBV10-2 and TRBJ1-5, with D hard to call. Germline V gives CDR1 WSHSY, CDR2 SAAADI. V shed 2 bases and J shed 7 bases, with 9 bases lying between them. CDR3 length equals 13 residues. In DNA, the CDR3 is TGCGCCAGCAGTGAGGAAAGACAACAGCCCCAGCATTTT. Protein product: CASSEERQQPQHF.

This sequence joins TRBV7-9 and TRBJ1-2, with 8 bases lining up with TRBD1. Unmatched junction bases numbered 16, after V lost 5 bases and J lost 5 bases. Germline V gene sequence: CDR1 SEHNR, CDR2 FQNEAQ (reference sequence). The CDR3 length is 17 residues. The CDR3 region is CASSGIPGQGHRYGYTF. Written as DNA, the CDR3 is TGTGCCAGCAGCGGAATCCCCGGACAGGGTCATAGGTATGGCTACACCTTC.

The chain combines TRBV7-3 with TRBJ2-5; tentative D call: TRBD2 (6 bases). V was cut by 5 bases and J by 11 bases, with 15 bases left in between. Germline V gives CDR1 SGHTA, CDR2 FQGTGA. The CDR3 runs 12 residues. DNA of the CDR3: TGTGCCAGCAGCAACCCCTCGGGACTGCAGTACTTC. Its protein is CASSNPSGLQYF.

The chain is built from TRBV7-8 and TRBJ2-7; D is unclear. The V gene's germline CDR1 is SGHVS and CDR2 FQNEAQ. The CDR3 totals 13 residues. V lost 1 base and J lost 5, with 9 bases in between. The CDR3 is CASSLGPVNEQYF. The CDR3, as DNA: TGTGCCAGCAGCTTAGGTCCAGTGAACGAGCAGTACTTC.

The CDR3 DNA follows: TGTGCCAGCAGCTTCCGGGGCCTTGGATACGAGCAGTACTTC. It specifies CASSFRGLGYEQYF. The V call is TRBV7-9, the J call TRBJ2-7; perhaps D is TRBD1 or TRBD2 (5 bases each). In germline, CDR1 is SEHNR, CDR2 FQNEAQ (reference sequence). The CDR3 is made up of 14 amino acids. V was pared by 3 bases and J by 4 bases, with 13 bases between.

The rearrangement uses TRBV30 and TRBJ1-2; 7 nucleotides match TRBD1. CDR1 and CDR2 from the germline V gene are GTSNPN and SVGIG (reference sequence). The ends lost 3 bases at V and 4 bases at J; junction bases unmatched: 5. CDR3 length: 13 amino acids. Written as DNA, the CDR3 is TGTGCCTGGAGAACGTCAGGGGGCTATGGCTACACCTTC. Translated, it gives CAWRTSGGYGYTF.

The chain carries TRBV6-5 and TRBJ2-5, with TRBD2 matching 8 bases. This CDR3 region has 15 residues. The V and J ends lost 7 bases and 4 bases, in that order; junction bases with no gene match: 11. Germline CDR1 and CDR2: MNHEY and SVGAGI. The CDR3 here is CASNGAGARGETQYF. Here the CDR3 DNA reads TGTGCCAGCAATGGAGCGGGGGCCCGTGGAGAGACCCAGTACTTC.

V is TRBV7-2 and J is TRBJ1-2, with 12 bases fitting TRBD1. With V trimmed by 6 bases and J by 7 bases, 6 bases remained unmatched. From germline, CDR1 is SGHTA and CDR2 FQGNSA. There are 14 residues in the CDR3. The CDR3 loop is CASRTGTGGGGYTF. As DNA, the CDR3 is TGTGCCAGCAGGACCGGGACAGGGGGCGGTGGCTACACCTTC.

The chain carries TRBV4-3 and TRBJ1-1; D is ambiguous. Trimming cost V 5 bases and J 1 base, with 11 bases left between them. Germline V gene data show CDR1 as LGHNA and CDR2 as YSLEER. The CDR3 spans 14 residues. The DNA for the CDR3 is TGCGCCAGCAGCAAACAAGTAAAGAACACTGAAGCTTTCTTT. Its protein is CASSKQVKNTEAFF.

The CDR3 protein is CSASPGETQYF. As DNA, the CDR3 is TGCAGTGCTAGTCCGGGGGAGACCCAGTACTTC. The chain has TRBV20-1 and TRBJ2-5, with a possible D match to TRBD2 (5 bases). The CDR3 is 11 residues long. V lost 3 bases, J lost 5 bases, and 7 bases lay in between. The germline V gene encodes CDR1 DFQATT and CDR2 SNEGSKA (reference sequence).

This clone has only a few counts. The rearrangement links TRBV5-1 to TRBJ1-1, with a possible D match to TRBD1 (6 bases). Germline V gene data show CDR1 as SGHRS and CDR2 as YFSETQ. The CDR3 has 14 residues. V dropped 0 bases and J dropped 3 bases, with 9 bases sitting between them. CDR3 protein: CASSLGDTHTEAFF. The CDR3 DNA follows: TGCGCCAGCAGCTTGGGGGACACCCACACTGAAGCTTTCTTT. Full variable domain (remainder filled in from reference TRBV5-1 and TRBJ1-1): KAGVTQTPRYLIKTRGQQVTLSCSPISGHRSVSWYQQTPGQGLQFLFEYFSETQRNKGNFPGRFSGRQFSNSRSEMNVSTLELGDSALYLCASSLGDTHTEAFFGQGTRLTVV.

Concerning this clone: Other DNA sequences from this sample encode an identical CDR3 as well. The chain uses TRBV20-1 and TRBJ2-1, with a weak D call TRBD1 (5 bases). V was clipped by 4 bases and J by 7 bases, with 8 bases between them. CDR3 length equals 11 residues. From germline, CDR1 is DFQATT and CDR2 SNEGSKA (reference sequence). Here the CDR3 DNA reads TGCAGTGCTACCAGGGTTAATGAGCAGTTCTTC. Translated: CSATRVNEQFF.

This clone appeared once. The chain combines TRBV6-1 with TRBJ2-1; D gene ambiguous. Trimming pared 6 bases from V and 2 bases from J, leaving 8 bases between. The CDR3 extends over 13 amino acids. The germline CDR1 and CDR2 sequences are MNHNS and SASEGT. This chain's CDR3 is CASSGFTYNEQFF. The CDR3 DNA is TGTGCCAGCAGCGGCTTCACCTACAATGAGCAGTTCTTC.

The CDR3 here is CASSQRPEGYTF. In DNA form, the CDR3 reads TGTGCCAGCAGCCAGAGACCCGAGGGCTACACCTTC. This chain links TRBV5-6 with TRBJ1-2; no definite D call. The germline CDR1 and CDR2 sequences are SGHDT and YYEEEE. The V and J ends lost 4 bases and 8 bases respectively, with 12 bases between them. The CDR3 spans 12 residues.

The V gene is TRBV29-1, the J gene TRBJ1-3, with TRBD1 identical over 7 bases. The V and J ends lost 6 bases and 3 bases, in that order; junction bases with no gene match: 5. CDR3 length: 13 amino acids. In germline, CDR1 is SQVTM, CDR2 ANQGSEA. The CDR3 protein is CSVNRGSGNTIYF. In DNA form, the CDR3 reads TGCAGCGTAAACAGGGGCAGTGGAAACACCATATATTTT.

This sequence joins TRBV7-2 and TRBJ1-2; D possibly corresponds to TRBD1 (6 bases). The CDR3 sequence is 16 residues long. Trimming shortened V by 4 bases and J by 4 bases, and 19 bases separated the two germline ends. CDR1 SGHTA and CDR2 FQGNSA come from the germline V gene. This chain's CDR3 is CASSSPSLQGSYGYTF. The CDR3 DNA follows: TGTGCCAGCAGCTCCCCGTCCCTACAGGGTTCCTATGGCTACACCTTC.

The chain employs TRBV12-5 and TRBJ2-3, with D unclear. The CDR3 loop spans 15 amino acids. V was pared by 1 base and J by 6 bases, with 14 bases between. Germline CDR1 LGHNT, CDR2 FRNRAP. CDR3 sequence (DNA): TGTGCTAGTGGTTTGGGGCTAGTTGATTGGGATACGCAGTATTTT. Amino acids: CASGLGLVDWDTQYF.